This T cell receptor (beta chain) originates from a study of vaccination effects on CD4 cells after COVID-19. Isolation of CD4+ T cells took place after around 10 days of culture. The CDR3 totals 14 residues. The germline gives CDR1 KGHDR, CDR2 SFDVKD. V dropped 3 bases and J dropped 4 bases, with 11 bases sitting between them. This clone was detected only a few times. Its cognate antigen is unknown. Generated by immunoSEQ multiplex PCR, the TCRdb table keeps only in-frame clones and is missing some. The sample comprises around 30,000 clones, roughly two thirds of which are singletons, and under 10% rests with the top ten.

This rearrangement joins TRBV24-1 to TRBJ1-1; D is unresolved. The sequence was obtained from a human donor who received a COVID-19 vaccine. This material consisted of CD4+ T cells from PBMCs cultured without peptide, taken before COVID-19 vaccination. CDR3 amino acids: CATSDNGRATEAFF. The CDR3 DNA reads as TGTGCCACCAGTGATAACGGACGGGCCACTGAAGCTTTCTTT.